These 10 T cell receptor beta chains came from one sample sequenced in a study of cytomegalovirus exposure and HLA in healthy donors. A multiplex PCR was run with 60 Vbeta primers and 13 Jbeta primers. TCRdb's copy holds only in-frame clones and misses some; the assay was immunoSEQ multiplex PCR. Counted here are around 50,000 clones, approximately 65% occurring once; the ten biggest clones make up 5% to 6.5%. Sequenced sample: PBMCs. The receptors here all came from a man aged 30 to 39 in good health and CMV-seronegative.

The chain uses TRBV12-5 and TRBJ2-5; D possibly corresponds to TRBD1 (6 bases). The germline V and J ends were trimmed by 6 bases and 2 bases, with 16 bases remaining between them. The CDR3 contains 15 residues. Germline V CDR1 and CDR2: LGHNT, FRNRAP. The CDR3: CASGLGQRQQETQYF. Here the CDR3 DNA reads TGTGCTAGTGGCCTCGGACAGCGACAACAAGAGACCCAGTACTTC.

The chain links TRBV10-2 to TRBJ2-7; 8 bases map to TRBD2. The CDR3 is 15 amino acids. CDR1 and CDR2 from the germline V gene are WSHSY and SAAADI. J lost 2 bases, V lost 6 bases, and 9 bases had no gene match. The CDR3 loop reads CASSLSGSGTYEQYF. CDR3 bases: TGCGCCAGCAGCCTAAGCGGGAGTGGGACCTACGAGCAGTACTTC.

The rearrangement links TRBV7-2 to TRBJ2-3; the match to TRBD2 covers 7 bases. Germline trimming cut 5 bases from V and 3 bases from J; bases unmatched to any gene: 20. Germline V gene sequence: CDR1 SGHTA, CDR2 FQGNSA. The CDR3 is 19 amino acids. The CDR3 coding sequence is TGTGCCAGCAGCCGCGGCGCGGGGGAGGCCTCAAGGGCGACAGATACGCAGTATTTT. Translation gives CASSRGAGEASRATDTQYF.

The chain uses TRBV5-1 and TRBJ2-2, with 9 bases identical to TRBD2. V lost 0 bases to trimming and J lost 6 bases; unmatched junction nucleotides: 3. There are 15 residues in the CDR3. The germline V gene encodes CDR1 SGHRS and CDR2 YFSETQ. The CDR3 DNA reads as TGCGCCAGCAGCTTGGGAGGGACTAGCCCCGGGGAGCTGTTTTTT. Its protein is CASSLGGTSPGELFF.

The gene calls are TRBV5-1 and TRBJ1-1; TRBD1 aligns across 7 bases. The germline V gene has CDR1 SGHRS and CDR2 YFSETQ. Trimming cost V 2 bases and J 6 bases; bases outside gene matches: 4. The CDR3 runs to 13 residues. The CDR3: CASSLQGMSEAFF. Written as DNA, the CDR3 is TGCGCCAGCAGCTTACAGGGGATGTCTGAAGCTTTCTTT.

The DNA of the CDR3 is TGCGCCAGCAGGCAGGTCCCCTACTCTGGAAACACCATATATTTT. Translating it yields CASRQVPYSGNTIYF. The rearrangement uses TRBV5-1 and TRBJ1-3, with D unclear. Trimming left V 5 bases short and J 0 bases short, with 12 bases between. There are 15 residues in the CDR3. Per the germline V gene, CDR1 is SGHRS and CDR2 is YFSETQ.

The rearrangement uses TRBV27 and TRBJ2-5; D unclear. CDR3 length equals 13 residues. Germline assignment: CDR1 MNHEY and CDR2 SMNVEV (reference sequence). V was trimmed by 8 bases and J by 5 bases, leaving 15 bases between them. The CDR3 reads CASATLARETQYF. The CDR3 nucleotides are TGTGCCAGCGCCACCCTGGCGAGGGAGACCCAGTACTTC.

This clone is medium-sized in the sample. J is TRBJ1-1 and V is TRBV7-7; D remains unclear. Deletions cut 1 base from V and 1 base from J, with 4 bases between. Germline V gene data show CDR1 as SSHAT and CDR2 as FNYEAQ (reference sequence). The CDR3 has 13 residues. CDR3 in DNA: TGTGCCAGCAGCTTAGGACAGAACACTGAAGCTTTCTTT. Translation gives CASSLGQNTEAFF.

The genes are TRBV6-5 and TRBJ2-7, with 10 positions matching TRBD1. The V segment lost 5 bases and the J segment 4 bases; nucleotides outside the gene matches: 8. The CDR3 is made up of 15 amino acids. From germline, CDR1 is MNHEY and CDR2 SVGAGI. Here the CDR3 reads CASSGTGTGAYEQYF. In nucleotides, the CDR3 is TGTGCCAGCAGTGGAACCGGGACAGGGGCATACGAGCAGTACTTC.

This clone was seen a handful of times. The chain joins TRBV7-8 to TRBJ2-2; D perhaps matches TRBD2 (6 bases). CDR3 length: 18 amino acids. CDR1 is SGHVS and CDR2 is FQNEAQ in the germline V gene. Trimming removed 0 bases from V and 5 bases from J, with 19 bases in between. The CDR3 DNA reads as TGTGCCAGCAGCTTAGCGCGTTTTACCCGGGGGAGAACCGGGGAGCTGTTTTTT. This encodes CASSLARFTRGRTGELFF.